The rows below give T cell receptor beta chains drawn from one sample of a study of T-cell memory formation after mild COVID-19. TCRdb called the 5' RACE reads again in MiXCR, with one record for every CDR3 protein. The data hold roughly 610,000 distinct CDR3 sequences, with 17% observed a single time. The source material was PBMCs or a T cell subset sorted from them (not recorded which). These receptors originate from an adult woman who had mild COVID-19 (a few samples of this study predate the infection). Cell type and time point are not known. CDR3s include the opening cysteine and the closing phenylalanine or tryptophan. A D gene is named only where the DNA matches it firmly. A clone size is listed for some rows: how often the clone was seen (once, few, many), or a class if it is expanded.

J,size,V,D,DNA,CDR3
TRBJ2-7,-,TRBV25-1,-,TGTGCCAGCAGTGGGCCTAACTACGAGCAGTACTTC,CASSGPNYEQYF
TRBJ2-3,few,TRBV3-1,TRBD2,TGTGCCAGCAGCCCCGGGACTAGCGGGGGGGCAGGCACGCAGTATTTT,CASSPGTSGGAGTQYF
TRBJ2-2,many,TRBV3-1,-,TGTGCCAGCAGCCAAGCGGCTACCGGGGAGCTGTTTTTT,CASSQAATGELFF
TRBJ1-1,few,TRBV15,-,TGTGCCACCAGCAGAGAACGGCTTAACACTGAAGCTTTCTTT,CATSRERLNTEAFF
TRBJ1-2,-,TRBV18,-,TGTGCCAGCTCACCACCGCGGGGAGGTGGCTACACCTTC,CASSPPRGGGYTF
TRBJ2-1,few,TRBV7-9,-,TGTGCCAGCAGCGGGGTCAGGTCGAGGGATCATGAGCAGTTCTTC,CASSGVRSRDHEQFF
TRBJ2-7,-,TRBV20-1,-,TGCAGTGCTAGGAGGGATTCCTACGAGCAGTACTTC,CSARRDSYEQYF
TRBJ2-7,few,TRBV20-1,-,TGCAGTGCTAGAGATGGGTCGCACCACGAGCAGTACTTC,CSARDGSHHEQYF
TRBJ1-1,few,TRBV4-2,-,TGTGCCAGCAGCCAATGGAAACAGAACACTGAAGCTTTCTTT,CASSQWKQNTEAFF
TRBJ1-2,few,TRBV15,-,TGTGCCACCAGCAGAGATCAGGGGAGGGATGGCTACACCTTC,CATSRDQGRDGYTF
TRBJ2-1,-,TRBV9,TRBD2,TGTGCCAGCAGCGTAGTCAGCGGGGGGGACAATGAGCAGTTCTTC,CASSVVSGGDNEQFF
TRBJ2-2,-,TRBV20-1,TRBD2,TGCAGTGCTAGAGATCGAATGGGACTATCCCACACCGGGGAGCTGTTTTTT,CSARDRMGLSHTGELFF
TRBJ2-7,few,TRBV20-1,-,TGCAGTGCTCTCCAGGGATGGGGCTCCTACGAGCAGTACTTC,CSALQGWGSYEQYF
TRBJ2-2,many,TRBV9,TRBD2,TGTGCCAGCAGCCCTCGAATCGGGACTAGGGGACACACCGGGGAGCTGTTTTTT,CASSPRIGTRGHTGELFF
TRBJ2-5,-,TRBV6-2/TRBV6-3,TRBD2,TGTGCCAGCAGTTCCTATGGACTAGCGGGGTACCAAGAGACCCAGTACTTC,CASSSYGLAGYQETQYF
TRBJ2-5,-,TRBV24-1,TRBD2,TGTGCCACCAGTCTAGCGGATCAAGAGACCCAGTACTTC,CATSLADQETQYF
TRBJ1-2,-,TRBV6-2/TRBV6-3,-,TGTGCCAGCAGTTACTCTGATTACAGGGCTTCTAACTATGGCTACACCTTC,CASSYSDYRASNYGYTF
TRBJ2-3,few,TRBV6-2/TRBV6-3,TRBD2,TGTGCCAGCAGTTATGGTAGCGGGGCAAGCACAGATACGCAGTATTTT,CASSYGSGASTDTQYF
TRBJ2-5,-,TRBV9,-,TGTGCCAGCAGCGGGGGGGCCCAGGAGACCCAGTACTTC,CASSGGAQETQYF
TRBJ2-7,many,TRBV20-1,-,TGCAGTGCTAGAGGATTTGGGCCAGATACTTACGAGCAGTACTTC,CSARGFGPDTYEQYF
TRBJ2-1,-,TRBV9,TRBD2,TGTGCCAGCAGCGTAGACGGGACTATCGGGGATGAGCAGTTCTTC,CASSVDGTIGDEQFF
TRBJ1-1,-,TRBV5-1,-,TGCGCCAGCAGCTTGGAACCGGGCTTGAACACTGAAGCTTTCTTT,CASSLEPGLNTEAFF
TRBJ2-5,-,TRBV7-6,-,TGTGCCAGCAGCTTAGGTTTAGTTAGGCTGGGCCTTGAGACCCAGTACTTC,CASSLGLVRLGLETQYF
TRBJ2-7,few,TRBV19,TRBD2,TGTGCCAGTAGTGAGGGACTAGACTACGAGCAGTACTTC,CASSEGLDYEQYF
TRBJ2-1,-,TRBV6-1,TRBD2,TGTGCCACCTTGGGGAGGGCCCCGGTTAATGAGCAGTTCTTC,CATLGRAPVNEQFF
TRBJ1-2,once,TRBV4-2,-,TGTGCCAGCAGCCAAGTAGACAGGCCTTATGGCTACACCTTC,CASSQVDRPYGYTF
TRBJ2-1,few,TRBV10-3,TRBD1,TGTGCCATCAGTGAGCCGGGACAGGGATGGGTTGGTGGCAATGAGCAGTTCTTC,CAISEPGQGWVGGNEQFF
TRBJ2-5,few,TRBV7-9,TRBD2,TGTGCCAGCAGAACTAGCGGGAGGGCCTTCCAAGAGACCCAGTACTTC,CASRTSGRAFQETQYF
TRBJ1-5,few,TRBV7-8,-,TGTGCCAGCAGCTACCAGGACGGGTGGGGGGGCCGATATAGCAATCAGCCCCAGCATTTT,CASSYQDGWGGRYSNQPQHF
TRBJ2-7,-,TRBV4-2,-,TGTGCCAGCAGCCAAGAGTACAGGGGGGGCCACGAGCAGTACTTC,CASSQEYRGGHEQYF
TRBJ2-7,few,TRBV5-1,-,TGCGCCAGCAGCCCCGGGGGGCGACAGGGCCCCTACGAGCAGTACTTC,CASSPGGRQGPYEQYF
TRBJ2-2,-,TRBV27,-,TGTGCCAGCAGTTTCCGTAGGGGGGCGGGACTTAACACCGGGGAGCTGTTTTTT,CASSFRRGAGLNTGELFF
TRBJ2-3,-,TRBV11-3,-,TGTGCCAGCAGCTACCGCCCCGGGGTGCAGTATTTT,CASSYRPGVQYF
TRBJ2-2,-,TRBV4-3,-,TGCGCCAGCAGCCAACGGCAGGACACCGGGGAGCTGTTTTTT,CASSQRQDTGELFF
TRBJ1-5,few,TRBV6-1,-,TGTGCCAGCAGTGTCTTAGGTCATCAGCCCCAGCATTTT,CASSVLGHQPQHF